This TCR beta chain was identified in a study of cytomegalovirus exposure and HLA in healthy donors. General study points: A missense variant in DCLRE1C was later tied to TCR beta V- and J-gene trimming. It was confirmed in vitro that three of the CMV-associated chains were specific for CMV antigens.

PCR employed 60 Vbeta and 13 Jbeta primers. The repertoire was sequenced with immunoSEQ multiplex PCR; TCRdb's copy has only in-frame clones and lacks some. The sample includes over 85,000 clones, 70% to 90% of them seen just once. Healthy people donating bone marrow made up the donors. Comment on this clone: What it binds is not known.

The sample was PBMCs. The sequence was obtained from a man between 40 and 49 years old in good health and CMV-seronegative.

CDR3 sequence reads: CASRPTTGPTEAFF. In DNA form, the CDR3 reads TGCGCCAGCAGGCCCACCACAGGGCCCACTGAAGCTTTCTTT. The chain recombines TRBV5-1 with TRBJ1-1; a weak D match, TRBD1 (6 bases). The length of the CDR3 is 14 residues. V was shortened by 5 bases and J by 4 bases, with 15 bases between the two germline ends. Germline-derived CDR1 and CDR2 are SGHRS and YFSETQ. Full variable domain (rest looked up from reference TRBV5-1 and TRBJ1-1): KAGVTQTPRYLIKTRGQQVTLSCSPISGHRSVSWYQQTPGQGLQFLFEYFSETQRNKGNFPGRFSGRQFSNSRSEMNVSTLELGDSALYLCASRPTTGPTEAFFGQGTRLTVV.